The 14 T cell receptor beta chains presented below share a single source sample, sequenced in a study of cytomegalovirus exposure and HLA in healthy donors. Sequencing used immunoSEQ multiplex PCR; TCRdb keeps in-frame clones, though not all of them. The sample holds over 100,000 clones, around 92% seen once. Sequencing was carried out using PBMCs. These receptors were obtained from a man aged 25-40 years in good health and CMV-seronegative.

The chain has TRBV13 and TRBJ2-3; D gene unclear. V was shortened by 3 bases and J by 5 bases, with 6 bases between the two germline ends. Germline CDR1 and CDR2: PRHDT and FYEKMQ (reference sequence). The CDR3 has 12 amino acids. The CDR3 DNA reads TGTGCCAGCAGCTTTCCGGGAGATACGCAGTATTTT. This sequence encodes CASSFPGDTQYF. Using reference TRBV13 and TRBJ2-3 for the parts outside the CDR3, the full variable domain is AAGVIQSPRHLIKEKRETATLKCYPIPRHDTVYWYQQGPGQDPQFLISFYEKMQSDKGSIPDRFSAQQFSDYHSELNMSSLELGDSALYFCASSFPGDTQYFGPGTRLTVL.

This chain joins TRBV11-2 and TRBJ2-7; TRBD1 aligns across 12 bases. The CDR3 runs 15 residues. V lost 5 bases to trimming and J lost 5 bases; unmatched junction nucleotides: 7. Germline CDR1 and CDR2: SGHAT and FQNNGV. The CDR3 loop reads CASSAGTGGYNEQYF. The CDR3 region has the DNA TGTGCCAGCAGCGCCGGGACAGGGGGCTACAACGAGCAGTACTTC.

This clone has just one count. The V call is TRBV6-6, the J call TRBJ1-5; D is ambiguous. The V and J ends lost 1 base and 4 bases respectively, with 5 bases between them. CDR1 is MNHNY and CDR2 is SVGAGI in the germline V gene (reference sequence). CDR3 length: 13 amino acids. The CDR3 region is CASSYFENQPQHF. The DNA for the CDR3 is TGTGCCAGCAGTTACTTCGAGAATCAGCCCCAGCATTTT.

V is TRBV19 and J is TRBJ1-6, with TRBD1 identical over 8 bases. After removal of 11 bases from V and 10 bases from J, the junction contained 10 bases not matched to a gene. The CDR3 spans 13 residues. Germline-derived CDR1 and CDR2 are LNHDA and SQIVND (reference sequence). The CDR3 nucleotides are TGTGCCGGCAGACAGGGGCAAGGATCACCCCTCCACTTT. Translation gives CAGRQGQGSPLHF.

This clone appeared a few times. V and J are TRBV5-4 and TRBJ1-1; no reliable D call. Per the germline V gene, CDR1 is SGHNT and CDR2 is YYREEE (reference sequence). V lost 4 bases and J lost 4, with 11 bases in between. The length of the CDR3 is 13 residues. This CDR3 reads CASSPGSSTEAFF. The CDR3 nucleotides are TGTGCCAGCAGCCCGGGATCGAGCACTGAAGCTTTCTTT.

The genes are TRBV5-1 and TRBJ1-1; D unresolved. Germline values: CDR1 SGHRS, CDR2 YFSETQ. V lost 1 base and J lost 3, with 7 bases in between. The CDR3 consists of 13 residues. The CDR3 region is CASSLSRDTEAFF. The CDR3 DNA reads TGCGCCAGCAGCTTGAGCCGAGACACTGAAGCTTTCTTT.

The chain uses TRBV18 and TRBJ1-1, with TRBD1 as a possible D gene (5 bases). The germline gives CDR1 KGHSH, CDR2 LQKENI. There are 15 residues in the CDR3. Deletions cut 4 bases from V and 6 bases from J, with 18 bases between. In nucleotides, the CDR3 is TGTGCCAGCTCACTTCTGACAGTGCCATCTTCTGAAGCTTTCTTT. Translating gives CASSLLTVPSSEAFF.

The gene calls are TRBV18 and TRBJ1-2; TRBD1 aligns across 7 bases. Germline trimming cut 0 bases from V and 5 bases from J; bases unmatched to any gene: 0. This CDR3 is 13 amino acids long. Germline CDR1 is KGHSH and CDR2 is LQKENI. The CDR3 sequence: CASSPPTGYGYTF. Written as DNA, the CDR3 is TGTGCCAGCTCACCACCGACAGGGTATGGCTACACCTTC.

The V and J genes are TRBV6-5 and TRBJ1-2; no reliable D call. The CDR3 spans 15 residues. Germline V gene lookup returns CDR1 MNHEY and CDR2 SVGAGI. With 5 bases removed from V and 0 bases from J, the gap between germline ends came to 13 bases. Here the CDR3 reads CASSIAAASNYGYTF. CDR3 in DNA: TGTGCCAGCAGTATCGCGGCGGCCTCTAACTATGGCTACACCTTC.

The genes are TRBV21-1 and TRBJ2-7; the table assigns TRBD1, which was not confirmed against the DNA. TRBV21-1 is termed a pseudogene. CDR3 length: 16 residues. CDR3 loop: CASSPRGGHEGSEQYF. The CDR3 nucleotides are TGTGCCAGCAGCCCCCGTGGTGGACACGAAGGCTCCGAGCAGTACTTC.

This chain connects TRBV18 to TRBJ1-5, with D unclear. Germline V lookup: CDR1 KGHSH, CDR2 LQKENI. The CDR3 spans 14 residues. V lost 2 bases to trimming and J lost 7 bases, with 12 bases between them. CDR3 protein: CASSPSEEIQPQHF. The CDR3 DNA follows: TGTGCCAGCTCACCAAGTGAGGAAATCCAGCCCCAGCATTTT.

The genes are TRBV6-5 and TRBJ1-4; a weak D match, TRBD1 (5 bases). The CDR3 has 14 residues. V lost 2 bases, J lost 7 bases, and 11 bases lay in between. CDR1 and CDR2 from the germline V gene are MNHEY and SVGAGI. The CDR3 bases are TGTGCCAGCAGTTACCGAGGCAGGGCTGAAAAACTGTTTTTT. Encoded protein: CASSYRGRAEKLFF.

V usage is TRBV5-1 and J usage is TRBJ2-7; 12 nucleotides line up with TRBD2. CDR1 and CDR2 from the germline V gene are SGHRS and YFSETQ. The CDR3 runs 15 residues. Unmatched junction bases numbered 3, after V lost 1 base and J lost 4 bases. CDR3 sequence: CASSLLAGGLYEQYF. The CDR3 DNA follows: TGCGCCAGCAGCTTGCTAGCGGGGGGGCTTTACGAGCAGTACTTC.

V gene TRBV5-5 combines with J gene TRBJ2-7; a weak D match, TRBD1 (6 bases). Germline-derived CDR1 and CDR2 are SGHKS and YYEKEE (reference sequence). The germline V and J ends were trimmed by 7 bases and 6 bases, with 11 bases remaining between them. There are 11 residues in the CDR3. The CDR3 reads CASSRQAEQYF. CDR3 nucleotides: TGTGCCAGCTCCCGACAGGCCGAGCAGTACTTC.